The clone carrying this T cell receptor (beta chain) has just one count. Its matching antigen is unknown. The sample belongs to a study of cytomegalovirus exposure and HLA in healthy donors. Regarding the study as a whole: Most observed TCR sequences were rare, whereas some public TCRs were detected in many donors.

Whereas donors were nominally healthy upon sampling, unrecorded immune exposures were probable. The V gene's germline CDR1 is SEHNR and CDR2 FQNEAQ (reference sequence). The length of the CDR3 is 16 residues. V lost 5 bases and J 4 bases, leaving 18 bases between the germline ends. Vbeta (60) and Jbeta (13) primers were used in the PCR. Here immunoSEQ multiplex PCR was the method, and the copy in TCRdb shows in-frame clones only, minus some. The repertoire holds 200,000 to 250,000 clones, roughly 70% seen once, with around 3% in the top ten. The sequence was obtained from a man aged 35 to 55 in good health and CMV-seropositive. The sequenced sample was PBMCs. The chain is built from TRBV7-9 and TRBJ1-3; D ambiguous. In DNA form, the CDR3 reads TGTGCCAGCAGCGCCTCGCGTCCTGCGGCAGGAAACACCATATATTTT. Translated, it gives CASSASRPAAGNTIYF.